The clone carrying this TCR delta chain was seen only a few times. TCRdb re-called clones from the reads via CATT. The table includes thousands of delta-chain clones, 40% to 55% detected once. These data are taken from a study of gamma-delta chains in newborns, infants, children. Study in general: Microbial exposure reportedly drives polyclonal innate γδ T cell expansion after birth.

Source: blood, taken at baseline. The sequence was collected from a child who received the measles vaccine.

CDR3 sequence (DNA): TGTGCTCTTGGGGAACTTAGAGAAAGGAAGACCGATAAACTCATCTTT. Translation: CALGELRERKTDKLIF. The V call is TRDV1, the J call TRDJ1, with D uncertain. This CDR3 contains 16 residues. Trimming cost V 0 bases and J 2 bases, with 13 bases left between them. Germline CDR1 and CDR2: TSWWSYY and QGS.